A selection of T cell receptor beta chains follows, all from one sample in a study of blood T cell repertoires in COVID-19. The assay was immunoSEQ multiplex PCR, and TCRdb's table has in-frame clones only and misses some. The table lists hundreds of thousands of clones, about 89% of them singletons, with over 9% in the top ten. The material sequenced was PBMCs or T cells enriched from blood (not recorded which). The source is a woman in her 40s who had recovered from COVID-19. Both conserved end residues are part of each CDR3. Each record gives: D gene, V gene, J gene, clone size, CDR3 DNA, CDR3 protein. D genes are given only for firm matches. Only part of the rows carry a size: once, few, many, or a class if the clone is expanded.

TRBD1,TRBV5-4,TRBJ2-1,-,TGTGCCAGCAGCTCGGGACAGGGATTATACAATGAGCAGTTCTTC,CASSSGQGLYNEQFF
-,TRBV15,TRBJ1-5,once,TGTGCCACCAGACTGGACAGAAATCAGCCCCAGCATTTT,CATRLDRNQPQHF
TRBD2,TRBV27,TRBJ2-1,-,TGTGCCAGCAGTCCAGCGGGAGGGGGATACAATGAGCAGTTCTTC,CASSPAGGGYNEQFF
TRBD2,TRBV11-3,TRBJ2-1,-,TGTGCCAGCAGCTTAGTGGGGGGGAGAGTCTACAATGAGCAGTTCTTC,CASSLVGGRVYNEQFF
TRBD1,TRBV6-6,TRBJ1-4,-,TGTGCCACTTATCCTAGGGACAGGTTAGGCGAAAAACTGTTTTTT,CATYPRDRLGEKLFF
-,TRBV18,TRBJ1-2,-,TGTGCCAGCTCACCCGCCGGGGGGATCGGCTATGGCTACACCTTC,CASSPAGGIGYGYTF
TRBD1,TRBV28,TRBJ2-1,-,TGTGCCAGCAGCCACAGGGGGGCAGTGGGTGACAATGAGCAGTTCTTC,CASSHRGAVGDNEQFF
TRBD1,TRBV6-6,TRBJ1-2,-,TGTGCCAGCAGTTACTCCACAGGGGACTATGGCTACACCTTC,CASSYSTGDYGYTF
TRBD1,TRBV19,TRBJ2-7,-,TGTGCCAGTAGCGCGACAGGGGGGTCTTACGAGCAGTACTTC,CASSATGGSYEQYF
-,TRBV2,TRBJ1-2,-,TGTGCAGAAACAGGGAACTATGGCTACACCTTC,CAETGNYGYTF
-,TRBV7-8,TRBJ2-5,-,TGTGCCAGCAGCCCCTATGGCAGGGACCAAGAGACCCAGTACTTC,CASSPYGRDQETQYF
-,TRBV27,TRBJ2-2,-,TGTGCCAGCAGTTTATACAGGGTCACCGGGGAGCTGTTTTTT,CASSLYRVTGELFF
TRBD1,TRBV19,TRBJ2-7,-,TGTGCCAGTAGTCCGCCGCGGGACAGGGGGCGTAACGAGCAGTACTTC,CASSPPRDRGRNEQYF
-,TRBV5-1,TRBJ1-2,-,TGCGCCAGCAGCTCCCAAAGGGGGAACTATGGCTACACCTTC,CASSSQRGNYGYTF
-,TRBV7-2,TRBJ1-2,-,TGTGCCAGCAGTCCTACCTCGGCCGGAGGGTATGGCTACACCTTC,CASSPTSAGGYGYTF
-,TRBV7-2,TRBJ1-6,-,TGTGCCAGCAGCTTAGCCGGGGAGGGGGGGTCACCCCTCCACTTT,CASSLAGEGGSPLHF
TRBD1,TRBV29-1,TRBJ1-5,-,TGCAGCGTTTCTCCGGGACAGGGTAATCAGCCCCAGCATTTT,CSVSPGQGNQPQHF
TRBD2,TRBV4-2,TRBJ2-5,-,TGTGCCAGCAGCGGGGGGGATTTCGGGGAGACCCAGTACTTC,CASSGGDFGETQYF
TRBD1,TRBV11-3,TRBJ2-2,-,TGTGCCAGCAGCTCGCGGACAGGGAAAAACACCGGGGAGCTGTTTTTT,CASSSRTGKNTGELFF
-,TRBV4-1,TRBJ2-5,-,TGCGCCAGCAGCGAGAAGGAGGGCTCAGAGACCCAGTACTTC,CASSEKEGSETQYF
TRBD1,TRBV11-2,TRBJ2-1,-,TGTGCCAGCAGCTTAGACGGCGGACAGGATGAGCAGTTCTTC,CASSLDGGQDEQFF
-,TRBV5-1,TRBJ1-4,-,TGCGCCAGCAGCGCCCTCGGGGGTGGTGATGAAAAACTGTTTTTT,CASSALGGGDEKLFF
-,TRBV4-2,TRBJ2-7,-,TGTGCCAGCAGCCATCCGAGTTGGTCGAACGAGCAGTACTTC,CASSHPSWSNEQYF
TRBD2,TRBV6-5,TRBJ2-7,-,TGTGCCAGCAGTTATAGTCCCGCGGCGGGGGGTCACGAGCAGTACTTC,CASSYSPAAGGHEQYF
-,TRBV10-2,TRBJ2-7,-,TGCGCCAGCAGTGAACAGGCCTCAGCCGAGCAGTACTTC,CASSEQASAEQYF
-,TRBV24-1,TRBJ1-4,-,TGTGCCACCAGTGCCCTGGGGGGGGTGGGTGAAAAACTGTTTTTT,CATSALGGVGEKLFF
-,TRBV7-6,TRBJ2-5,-,TGTGCCCGCAGAGGGACTTGTGGAGAGACCCAGTACTTC,CARRGTCGETQYF
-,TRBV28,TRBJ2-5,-,TGTGCCAGCAGCCCCGCGCTGGAGGAGACCCAGTACTTC,CASSPALEETQYF
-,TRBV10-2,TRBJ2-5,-,TGCGCCAGCAGTGCGACAGCTCAAGAGACCCAGTACTTC,CASSATAQETQYF
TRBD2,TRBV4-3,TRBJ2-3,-,TGCGCCAGCAGCCAAGATAAGAGCGGGGGAGATACGCAGTATTTT,CASSQDKSGGDTQYF
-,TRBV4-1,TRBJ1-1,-,TGCGCCAGCAGCCACTACGCAGACAGGAACACTGAAGCTTTCTTT,CASSHYADRNTEAFF
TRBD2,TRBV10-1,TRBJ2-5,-,TGCGCCAGCAGTGAAGGACTAGCAGGGACCCAGTACTTC,CASSEGLAGTQYF
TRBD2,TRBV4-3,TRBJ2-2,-,TGCGCCAGCTCTAGCGGTTTGGTGGATTACACCGGGGAGCTGTTTTTT,CASSSGLVDYTGELFF
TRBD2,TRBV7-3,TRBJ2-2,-,TGTGCCAGCAGCTGGTTAGCGGGAGGTATCACCGGGGAGCTGTTTTTT,CASSWLAGGITGELFF
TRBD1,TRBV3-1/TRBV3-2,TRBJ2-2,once,TGTGCCAGCAGCCCGGGACAGCTGAACACCGGGGAGCTGTTTTTT,CASSPGQLNTGELFF